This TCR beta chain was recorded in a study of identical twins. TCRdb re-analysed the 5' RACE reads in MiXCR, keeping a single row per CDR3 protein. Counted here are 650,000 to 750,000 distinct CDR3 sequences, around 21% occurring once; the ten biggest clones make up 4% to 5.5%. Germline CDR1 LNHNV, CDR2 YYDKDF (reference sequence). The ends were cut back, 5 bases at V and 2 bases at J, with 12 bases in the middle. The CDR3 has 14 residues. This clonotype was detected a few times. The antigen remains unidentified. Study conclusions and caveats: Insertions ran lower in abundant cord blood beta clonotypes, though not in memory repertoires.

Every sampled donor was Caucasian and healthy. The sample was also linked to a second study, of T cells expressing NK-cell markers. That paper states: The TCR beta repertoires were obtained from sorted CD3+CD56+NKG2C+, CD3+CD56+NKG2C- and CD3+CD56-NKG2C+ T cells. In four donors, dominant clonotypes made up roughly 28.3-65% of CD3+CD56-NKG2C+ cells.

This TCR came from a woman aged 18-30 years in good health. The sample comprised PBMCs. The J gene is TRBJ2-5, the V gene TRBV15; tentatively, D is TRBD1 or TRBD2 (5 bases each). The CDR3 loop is CATSATGRQETQYF. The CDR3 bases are TGTGCCACCAGCGCTACGGGACGGCAAGAGACCCAGTACTTC.